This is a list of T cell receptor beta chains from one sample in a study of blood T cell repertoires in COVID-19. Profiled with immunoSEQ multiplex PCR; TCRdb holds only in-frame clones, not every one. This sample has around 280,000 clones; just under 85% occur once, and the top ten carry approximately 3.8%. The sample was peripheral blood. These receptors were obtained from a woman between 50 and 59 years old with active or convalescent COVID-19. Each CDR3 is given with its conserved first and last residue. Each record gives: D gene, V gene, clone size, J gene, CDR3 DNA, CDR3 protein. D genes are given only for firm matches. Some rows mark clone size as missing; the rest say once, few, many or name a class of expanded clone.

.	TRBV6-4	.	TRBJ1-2	TGTGCCAGCCGACAGGCCTCCTATGGCTACACCTTC	CASRQASYGYTF
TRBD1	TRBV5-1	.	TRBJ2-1	TGCGCCAGCAGCTTGTACGGACAGGGGATGCCCAAATATGAGCAGTTCTTC	CASSLYGQGMPKYEQFF
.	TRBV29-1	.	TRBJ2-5	TGCAGCGTTGTAATCCGGACCCAGTACTTC	CSVVIRTQYF
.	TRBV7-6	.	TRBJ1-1	TGTGCCATTCGGGGGGGAGCTGAAGCTTTCTTT	CAIRGGAEAFF
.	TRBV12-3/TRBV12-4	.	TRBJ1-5	TGTGCCAGCACCTCTTATAGCAATCAGCCCCAGCATTTT	CASTSYSNQPQHF
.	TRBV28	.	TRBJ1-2	TGTGCCAGCAGGGGGGACTCCTGGGGGGACTATGGCTACACCTTC	CASRGDSWGDYGYTF
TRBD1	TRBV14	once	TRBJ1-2	TGTGCCAGCAGCCGCATAACAGGGGGAGGAAACTATGGCTACACCTTC	CASSRITGGGNYGYTF
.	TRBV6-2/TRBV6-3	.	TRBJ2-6	TGTGCCAGCAGTTGGCCCGGATTCAGCGGTGGGGCCAACGTCCTGACTTTC	CASSWPGFSGGANVLTF
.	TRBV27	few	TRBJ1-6	TGTGCCAGCAGTTTGCCAGGGGATTCACCCCTCCACTTT	CASSLPGDSPLHF
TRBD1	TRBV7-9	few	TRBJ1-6	TGTGCCAGCAGCTCTACAGGGGCTAATTCACCCCTCCACTTT	CASSSTGANSPLHF
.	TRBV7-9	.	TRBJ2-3	TGTGCCAGCAGCTTAGGGGCCGGAACTAGCACAGATACGCAGTATTTT	CASSLGAGTSTDTQYF
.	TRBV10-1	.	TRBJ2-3	TGCGCCAGCAGTGGGCTAGCTAGCACAGATACGCAGTATTTT	CASSGLASTDTQYF
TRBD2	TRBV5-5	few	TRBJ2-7	TGTGCCAGCAGCTTGGGGGCCGGGACTAGCGCGTACGAGCAGTACTTC	CASSLGAGTSAYEQYF
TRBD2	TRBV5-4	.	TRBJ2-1	TGTGCCAGCAAAGCGACTAGCGGGGACAATGAGCAGTTCTTC	CASKATSGDNEQFF
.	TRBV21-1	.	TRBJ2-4	TGTGCCAGCAGCAAAGGTGGCAGGGAGGTGAGCAAAAACATTCAGTACTTC	CASSKGGREVSKNIQYF
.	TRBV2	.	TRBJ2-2	TGTGCCAGCAGTCCCGATATACTCGGGGAGCTGTTTTTT	CASSPDILGELFF
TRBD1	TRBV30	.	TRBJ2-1	TGTGCCTGGAGTTCTTGGGGACAGGGGGCAAGGAATGAGCAGTTCTTC	CAWSSWGQGARNEQFF
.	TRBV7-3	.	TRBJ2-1	TGTGCCAGCAGCCCTGTCGCAACAACCTACAATGAGCAGTTCTTC	CASSPVATTYNEQFF
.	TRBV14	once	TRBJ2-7	TGTGCCAGCAGCCAGATGGGGCGGGGTGGGGACTACGAGCAGTACTTC	CASSQMGRGGDYEQYF
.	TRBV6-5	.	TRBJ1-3	TGTGCCAGCAGTACCGCGGGGGCGCCCGGAAACACCATATATTTT	CASSTAGAPGNTIYF
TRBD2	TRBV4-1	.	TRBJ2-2	TGCGCCAGCAGCCAAAGGGCGGGGGCCGGGGAGCTGTTTTTT	CASSQRAGAGELFF
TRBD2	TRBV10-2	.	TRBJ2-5	TGCGCCAGCAGTCGGGGGTCCGGCGGGAGGGGCTACCAAGAGACCCAGTACTTC	CASSRGSGGRGYQETQYF
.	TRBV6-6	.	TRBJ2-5	TGTGCCAGCAGCCCCCTCAGGGCGGCCCAAGAGACCCAGTACTTC	CASSPLRAAQETQYF
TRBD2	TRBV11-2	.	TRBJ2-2	TGTGCCAGCAGCTTTTTAGCGGGAGGGCCCGCCGGGGAGCTGTTTTTT	CASSFLAGGPAGELFF
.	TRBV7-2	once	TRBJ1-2	TGTGCCAGCAGCCCCCGGTCAGGGATTAAAGGCTACACCTTC	CASSPRSGIKGYTF
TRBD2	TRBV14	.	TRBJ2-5	TGTGCCAGCAGCCATATTCCTAGCGGGAAGTGGGAGACCCAGTACTTC	CASSHIPSGKWETQYF
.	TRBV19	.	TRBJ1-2	TGTGCCAGTAGTATGTCCGGACAATCAAACTATGGCTACACCTTC	CASSMSGQSNYGYTF
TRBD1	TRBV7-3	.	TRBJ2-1	TGTGCCAGCAGCCAGGACAGGGACAATGAGCAGTTCTTC	CASSQDRDNEQFF
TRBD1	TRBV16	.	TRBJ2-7	TGTGCCAGCAGTCACGGACAGGGCATGCAGTACTTC	CASSHGQGMQYF
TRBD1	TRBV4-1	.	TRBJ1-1	TGCGCCAGCAGCCAAGTTAGGACAGGGCGAACTGAAGCTTTCTTT	CASSQVRTGRTEAFF
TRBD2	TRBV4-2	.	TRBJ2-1	TGTGCCAGCAGCCAAGATCTCGGGGCTAGCGGGAGGGCCTTCTACAATGAGCAGTTCTTC	CASSQDLGASGRAFYNEQFF
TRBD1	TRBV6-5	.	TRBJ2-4	TGTGCCACCACAAGACTAGAACAGGGGGCAGACATTCAGTACTTC	CATTRLEQGADIQYF
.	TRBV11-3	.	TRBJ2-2	TGTGCCAGCAGCCTACGTGACGGGGAGCTGTTTTTT	CASSLRDGELFF
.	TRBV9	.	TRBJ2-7	TGTGCCAGCAGCGTTGGCAGGACTTCCTACGAGCAGTACTTC	CASSVGRTSYEQYF
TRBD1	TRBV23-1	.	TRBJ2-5	TGCGCCAGCAGTCAATCGCAGGGACAGAGAACCTACTTC	CASSQSQGQRTYF
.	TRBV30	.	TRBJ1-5	TGTGCCTGGAGCTCGGCAGGGGTCACCTCGGGTGGCAATCAGCCCCAGCATTTT	CAWSSAGVTSGGNQPQHF
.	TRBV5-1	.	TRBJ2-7	TGCGCCAGCGGCACCGGGACTCAGACCTACGAGCAGTACTTC	CASGTGTQTYEQYF
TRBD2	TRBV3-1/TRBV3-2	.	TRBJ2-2	TGTGCCAGCAGCCAAGATCCAGCGGGAGGAACCGGGGAGCTGTTTTTT	CASSQDPAGGTGELFF
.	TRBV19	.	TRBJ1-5	TGTGCCAGTAGTCCTCGGCAGGTCAATCAGCCCCAGCATTTT	CASSPRQVNQPQHF
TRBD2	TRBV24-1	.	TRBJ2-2	TGTGCCACCAGTGATCCTAGCGGGGGCACCGGGGAGCTGTTTTTT	CATSDPSGGTGELFF
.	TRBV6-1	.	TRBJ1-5	TGTGCCAGCAGTGAACCGGCAGAGCGATATAGCAATCAGCCCCAGCATTTT	CASSEPAERYSNQPQHF
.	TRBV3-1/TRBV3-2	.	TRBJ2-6	TGTGCCAGCAGCCAACCAAGGAGTGGGCAGGGAGGCGTCCTGACTTTC	CASSQPRSGQGGVLTF
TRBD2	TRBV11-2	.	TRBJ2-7	TGTGCCAGCCGACCGACTAGCGGGAACGAGCAGTACTTC	CASRPTSGNEQYF
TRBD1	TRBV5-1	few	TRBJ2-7	TGCGCCAGCAGTAAGGACAGGGGGGTCTACGAGCAGTACTTC	CASSKDRGVYEQYF
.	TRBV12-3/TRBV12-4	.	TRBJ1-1	TGTGCCAGCAGCGCGAGCGGAGGGGCGGAAGCTTTCTTT	CASSASGGAEAFF
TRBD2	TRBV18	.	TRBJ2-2	TGTGCCAGCTCACCCATAGCGGGAATAGGCACCGGGGAGCTGTTTTTT	CASSPIAGIGTGELFF
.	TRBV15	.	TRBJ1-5	TGTGCCACCAGCAGTAATTACAGGGTACCCAATCAGCCCCAGCATTTT	CATSSNYRVPNQPQHF
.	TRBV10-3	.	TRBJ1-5	TGTGCCACAATGCAGGGAGGGGGGCCAAGCAATCAGCCCCAGCATTTT	CATMQGGGPSNQPQHF
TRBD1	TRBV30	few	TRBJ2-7	TGTGCCTGGGCGACAGGGGGGATCCTATACGAGCAGTACTTC	CAWATGGILYEQYF
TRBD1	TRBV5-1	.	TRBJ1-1	TGCGCCAGCAGCTGGAATCCGGGACAGGGATCCACTGAAGCTTTCTTT	CASSWNPGQGSTEAFF
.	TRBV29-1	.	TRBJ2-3	TGCAGCGTAACTTCCGGACTCACTACAGATACGCAGTATTTT	CSVTSGLTTDTQYF
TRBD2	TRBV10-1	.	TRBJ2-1	TGCGCCAGCAGTGAGGCTAGCGGGAGGGCAAGCAATGAGCAGTTCTTC	CASSEASGRASNEQFF
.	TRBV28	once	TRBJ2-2	TGTGCCAGCAGTTTTCGAGGGGGCACCGGGGAGCTGTTTTTT	CASSFRGGTGELFF
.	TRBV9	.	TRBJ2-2	TGTGCCAGCAGCCGGACGGGGATCCCCGGGGAGCTGTTTTTT	CASSRTGIPGELFF
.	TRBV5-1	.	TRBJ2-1	TGCGCCAGCAGCGGCGGGAATGAGCAGTTCTTC	CASSGGNEQFF
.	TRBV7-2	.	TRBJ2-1	TGTGCCAGCAGCATACTAGCCGCTTCCTACAATGAGCAGTTCTTC	CASSILAASYNEQFF
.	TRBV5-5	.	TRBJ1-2	TGTGCCAGCAGCACCGTGGACACACCCCACTATGGCTACACCTTC	CASSTVDTPHYGYTF